This T cell receptor beta chain stems from a study of tumor-infiltrating lymphocytes in primary liver carcinoma. Concerning this clonotype: A much larger clone differs by one base, so this may be a read error. No conserved phenylalanine or tryptophan ends this CDR3, so it is likely a read error.

V lost 6 bases and J lost 0, with 11 bases in between. The CDR3 is 13 residues long. The germline V gene encodes CDR1 SQVTM and CDR2 ANQGSEA. They got blood RNA out of unsorted whole blood and also pulled out germline DNA. cDNA specific to TCR beta was made from roughly 500 ng of total RNA, with a constant-region primer employed for priming. Slightly modified ARM-PCR, run as three nested multiplex PCR rounds, produced the TCR beta libraries. It was with TRBV1-TRBV30 forward primers and a C-beta reverse primer that the first two PCR rounds were run, at roughly 10 cycles each. TCRdb ran MiXCR on the multiplex PCR reads and lists one entry per CDR3 protein. Of about 350,000 distinct CDR3 sequences detected, about 61% appear once; the ten largest clones hold approximately 5.9%.

The V call is TRBV29-1, the J call TRBJ1-1; no reliable D call. Sequenced: peripheral blood. This clonotype was sampled from a man aged 40-49 years with primary liver carcinoma and hepatitis B virus infection. The CDR3 DNA reads TGCAGCGTGGTTAGAGAGTTGAACACTGAAGCTTTCTCT. It is translated as CSVVRELNTEAFS.